Listed here are 14 T cell receptor beta chains from one sample, sequenced in a study of human T cells and chemical hapten exposure. Noted time point: patch test 3, about 24 weeks after DPC sensitization. The sample's treatment: therapeutic diphenylcyclopropenone sensitization with weekly scalp DPC. MiXCR, run by TCRdb on the RACE reads, gives a single entry per CDR3 protein. This table has tens of thousands of distinct CDR3 sequences, 10% to 14% appearing once. The source was whole blood, collected in connection with sensitization to the hapten diphenylcyclopropenone (DPC). The receptor source for this set is a woman between 45 and 60 years old with alopecia areata. Some clones in this sample may be carry-over from other donors' samples.

This clonotype turned up a few times. V usage is TRBV5-6 and J usage is TRBJ2-4, with 7 bases fitting TRBD2. Trimming at V came to 0 bases and at J to 0 bases, leaving 3 bases not matched to a gene. Germline V gene sequence: CDR1 SGHDT, CDR2 YYEEEE. The CDR3 runs 16 residues. CDR3 sequence reads: CASSLEIAGAKNIQYF. CDR3 nucleotide sequence: TGTGCCAGCAGCTTGGAGATAGCGGGAGCCAAAAACATTCAGTACTTC.

This clonotype was observed at least ten times. The V and J genes are TRBV5-4 and TRBJ2-7, with 7 bases aligning to TRBD1. V gave up 4 bases and J gave up 4 bases; unmatched junction bases: 5. Germline-derived CDR1 and CDR2 are SGHNT and YYREEE (reference sequence). The CDR3 totals 13 residues. This CDR3 reads CASSNTGVYEQYF. CDR3 in DNA: TGTGCCAGCAGCAACACAGGGGTTTACGAGCAGTACTTC.

The rearrangement links TRBV5-1 to TRBJ2-3, with 7 bases identical to TRBD2. The CDR3 sequence is 14 residues long. The V gene's germline CDR1 is SGHRS and CDR2 YFSETQ. V was pared by 6 bases and J by 0 bases, with 4 bases of the junction left unmatched. The CDR3 is CASKGSGSTDTQYF. The CDR3 nucleotides read TGCGCCAGCAAGGGTAGCGGGAGCACAGATACGCAGTATTTT.

The CDR3 coding sequence is TGTGCCAGCAGCCCCCGGTGGGCTGAAGCTTTCTTT. Translating gives CASSPRWAEAFF. The chain has TRBV7-2 and TRBJ1-1; no firm D call. Deletions cut 5 bases from V and 6 bases from J, with 10 bases between. Per germline, CDR1 SGHTA and CDR2 FQGNSA. This CDR3 has 12 amino acids.

In its sample, this clonotype was seen many times. The rearrangement links TRBV7-3 to TRBJ2-1; 8 bases map to TRBD2. Germline-derived CDR1 and CDR2 are SGHTA and FQGTGA. V lost 5 bases to trimming and J lost 4 bases; unmatched junction nucleotides: 7. The CDR3 contains 15 residues. CDR3 bases: TGTGCCAGCAGCCTCCGGACTAGCCTTTACAATGAGCAGTTCTTC. Its translation is CASSLRTSLYNEQFF.

This clonotype was seen a few times. The chain joins TRBV20-1 to TRBJ2-3; 8 nucleotides align to TRBD2. After removal of 1 base from V and 7 bases from J, the junction contained 22 bases not matched to a gene. The length of the CDR3 is 19 residues. CDR1 and CDR2 from the germline V gene are DFQATT and SNEGSKA (reference sequence). This chain's CDR3 is CSARVSSRTSITGGNTQYF. The CDR3 nucleotides read TGCAGTGCTAGAGTCTCCTCAAGGACTAGCATCACCGGAGGGAATACGCAGTATTTT.

This clonotype was observed a few times. V is TRBV29-1 and J is TRBJ2-1, with D possibly being TRBD2 (5 bases). The V end lost 6 bases, the J end lost 8 bases, and 14 bases lay between the germline ends. This CDR3 comprises 12 residues. Germline V gene data show CDR1 as SQVTM and CDR2 as ANQGSEA. CDR3 protein: CSVANGLDEQFF. The CDR3 DNA sequence: TGCAGCGTGGCTAATGGACTCGATGAGCAGTTCTTC.

The CDR3 region has the DNA TGCAGTGCTAGTTCGGATCCAGGGCAAGATACGCAGTATTTT. Encoded protein: CSASSDPGQDTQYF. The V call is TRBV20-1, the J call TRBJ2-3, with D possibly TRBD1 on 5 matching bases. Germline V gene lookup returns CDR1 DFQATT and CDR2 SNEGSKA (reference sequence). This CDR3 is 14 amino acids long. The V gene lost 3 bases and the J gene lost 5 bases, with 15 bases spanning the gap.

The chain joins TRBV7-3 to TRBJ1-1; D not resolved. CDR3 length equals 15 residues. Germline loops: CDR1 SGHTA, CDR2 FQGTGA. The V end lost 3 bases, the J end lost 1 base, and 12 bases lay between the germline ends. The CDR3: CASSLDRRENTEAFF. CDR3 in DNA: TGTGCCAGCAGCTTGGATCGACGGGAGAACACTGAAGCTTTCTTT.

This clonotype was detected ten times or more. The chain recombines TRBV20-1 with TRBJ2-7; TRBD1 is a possible D gene (5 bases). The ends were cut back, 0 bases at V and 3 bases at J, with 15 bases in the middle. Germline values: CDR1 DFQATT, CDR2 SNEGSKA (reference sequence). There are 15 residues in the CDR3. The CDR3 spells CSARDPAGKYYEQYF. CDR3 nucleotide sequence: TGCAGTGCTAGAGATCCCGCAGGGAAGTACTACGAGCAGTACTTC.

In this sample, this clonotype turned up many times. This chain connects TRBV20-1 to TRBJ2-1; the D gene is possibly TRBD1 (6 bases). The CDR3 is 14 amino acids. V dropped 6 bases and J dropped 4 bases, with 16 bases sitting between them. The germline gives CDR1 DFQATT, CDR2 SNEGSKA (reference sequence). The CDR3 DNA sequence: TGCAGTGCAAATGGAGGACAGCGTTACAATGAGCAGTTCTTC. Translation: CSANGGQRYNEQFF.

This clonotype was observed many times. The chain links TRBV6-2 or TRBV6-3 to TRBJ2-5, with 8 bases fitting TRBD2. Per germline, CDR1 MNHEY and CDR2 SVGEGT. V lost 6 bases and J lost 4; bases outside the gene matches: 10. This CDR3 has 15 residues. This CDR3 is CASRDSGGPGETQYF. CDR3 nucleotides: TGTGCCAGCAGAGATTCGGGAGGGCCTGGAGAGACCCAGTACTTC.

This clonotype was counted at least ten times. V and J are TRBV3-1 and TRBJ1-2, with D possibly TRBD1 on 5 matching bases. Germline V gives CDR1 LGHDT, CDR2 YNNKEL (reference sequence). V gave up 1 base and J gave up 4 bases, with 13 bases separating them. The CDR3 is 15 residues long. CDR3 nucleotides: TGTGCCAGCAGCCAAGGCCCCTCCGGGGGCTATGGCTACACCTTC. It encodes CASSQGPSGGYGYTF.

This chain connects TRBV5-1 to TRBJ1-1; weak D call: TRBD1 (6 bases). This CDR3 comprises 13 residues. CDR1 and CDR2 (germline): SGHRS, YFSETQ. Trimming shortened V by 4 bases and J by 9 bases, and 16 bases separated the two germline ends. The CDR3 DNA reads as TGCGCCAGCAGCCTACGTCGGACAGCACAAGCTTTCTTT. Amino acid sequence: CASSLRRTAQAFF.